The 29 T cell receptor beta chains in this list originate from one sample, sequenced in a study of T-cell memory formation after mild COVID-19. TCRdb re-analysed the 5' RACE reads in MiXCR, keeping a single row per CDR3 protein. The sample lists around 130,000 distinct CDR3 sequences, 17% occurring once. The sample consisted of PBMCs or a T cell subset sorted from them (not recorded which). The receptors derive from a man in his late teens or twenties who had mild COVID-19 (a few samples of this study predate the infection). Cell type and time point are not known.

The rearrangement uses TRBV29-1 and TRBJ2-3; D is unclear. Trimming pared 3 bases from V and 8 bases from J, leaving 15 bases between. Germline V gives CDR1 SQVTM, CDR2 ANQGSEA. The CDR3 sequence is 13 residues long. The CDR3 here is CSVDQISSLTQYF. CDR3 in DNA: TGCAGCGTTGACCAGATCTCATCCCTTACGCAGTATTTT.

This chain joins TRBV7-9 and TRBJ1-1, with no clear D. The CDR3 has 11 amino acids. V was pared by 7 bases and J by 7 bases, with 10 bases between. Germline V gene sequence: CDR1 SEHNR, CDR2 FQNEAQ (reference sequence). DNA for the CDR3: TGTGCCAGCACCCGGACGGGTGAAGCTTTCTTT. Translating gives CASTRTGEAFF.

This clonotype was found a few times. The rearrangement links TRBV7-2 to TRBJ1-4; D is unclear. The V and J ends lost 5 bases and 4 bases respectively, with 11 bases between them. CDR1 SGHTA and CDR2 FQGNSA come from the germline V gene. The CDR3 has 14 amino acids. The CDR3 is CASSLVVGNEKLFF. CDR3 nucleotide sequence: TGTGCCAGCAGCCTGGTAGTGGGTAATGAAAAACTGTTTTTT.

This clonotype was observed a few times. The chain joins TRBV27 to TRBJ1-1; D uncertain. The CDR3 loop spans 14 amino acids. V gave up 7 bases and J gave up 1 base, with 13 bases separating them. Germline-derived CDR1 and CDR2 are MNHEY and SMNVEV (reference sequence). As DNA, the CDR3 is TGTGCCAGCACGGACGATCTAGAGAACACTGAAGCTTTCTTT. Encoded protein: CASTDDLENTEAFF.

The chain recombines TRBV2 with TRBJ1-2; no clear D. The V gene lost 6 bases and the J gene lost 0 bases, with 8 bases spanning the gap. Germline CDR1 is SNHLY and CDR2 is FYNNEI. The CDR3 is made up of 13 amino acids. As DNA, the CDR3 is TGTGCCAGCAGCGAGGGATCTAACTATGGCTACACCTTC. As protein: CASSEGSNYGYTF.

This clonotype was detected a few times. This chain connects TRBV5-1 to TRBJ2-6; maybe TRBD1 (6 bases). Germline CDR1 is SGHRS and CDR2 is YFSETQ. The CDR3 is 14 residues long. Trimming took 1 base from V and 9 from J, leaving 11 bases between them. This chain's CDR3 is CASSLTGSGNVLTF. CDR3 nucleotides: TGCGCCAGCAGCTTGACAGGGAGTGGCAACGTCCTGACTTTC.

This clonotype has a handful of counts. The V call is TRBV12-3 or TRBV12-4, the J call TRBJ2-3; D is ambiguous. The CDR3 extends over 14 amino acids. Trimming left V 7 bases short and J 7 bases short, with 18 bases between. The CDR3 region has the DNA TGTGCCAGCACCCCTGAAAAGAAACGGAATACGCAGTATTTT. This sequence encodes CASTPEKKRNTQYF.

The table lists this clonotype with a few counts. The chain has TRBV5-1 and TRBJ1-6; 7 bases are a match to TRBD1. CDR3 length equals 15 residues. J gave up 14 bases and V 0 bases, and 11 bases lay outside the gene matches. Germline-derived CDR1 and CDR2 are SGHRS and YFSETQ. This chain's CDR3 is CASSLAGQRPQALHF. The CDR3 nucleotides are TGCGCCAGCAGCTTGGCGGGACAGCGACCTCAGGCCCTCCACTTT.

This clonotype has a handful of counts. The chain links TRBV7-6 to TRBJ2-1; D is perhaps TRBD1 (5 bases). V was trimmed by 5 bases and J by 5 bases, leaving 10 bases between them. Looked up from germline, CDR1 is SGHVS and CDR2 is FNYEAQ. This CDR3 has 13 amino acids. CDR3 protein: CASSARQNNEQFF. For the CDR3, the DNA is TGTGCCAGCAGCGCCCGACAGAACAATGAGCAGTTCTTC.

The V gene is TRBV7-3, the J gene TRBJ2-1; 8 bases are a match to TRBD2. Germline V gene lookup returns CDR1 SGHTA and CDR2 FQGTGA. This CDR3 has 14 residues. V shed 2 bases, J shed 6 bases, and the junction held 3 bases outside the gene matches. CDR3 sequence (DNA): TGTGCCAGCAGCTTAGGGACTAGTCCCAATGAGCAGTTCTTC. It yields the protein CASSLGTSPNEQFF.

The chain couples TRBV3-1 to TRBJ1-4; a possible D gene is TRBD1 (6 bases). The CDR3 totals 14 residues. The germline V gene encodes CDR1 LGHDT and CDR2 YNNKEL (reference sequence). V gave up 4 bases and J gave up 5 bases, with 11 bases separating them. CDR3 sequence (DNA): TGTGCCAGCAGCCTTAGGGGGATGAATGAAAAACTGTTTTTT. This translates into CASSLRGMNEKLFF.

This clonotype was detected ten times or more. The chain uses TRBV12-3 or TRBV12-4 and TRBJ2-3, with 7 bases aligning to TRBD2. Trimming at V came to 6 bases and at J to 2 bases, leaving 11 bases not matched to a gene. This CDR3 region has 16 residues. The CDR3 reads CASRPRWAGDTDTQYF. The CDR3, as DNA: TGTGCCAGCAGACCCCGTTGGGCGGGAGACACAGATACGCAGTATTTT.

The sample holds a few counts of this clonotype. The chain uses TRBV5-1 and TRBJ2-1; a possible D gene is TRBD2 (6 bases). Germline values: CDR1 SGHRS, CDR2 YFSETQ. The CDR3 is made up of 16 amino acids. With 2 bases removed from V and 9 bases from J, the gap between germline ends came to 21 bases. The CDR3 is CASSFSSTPVGGEQFF. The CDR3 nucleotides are TGCGCCAGCAGCTTCTCCTCTACCCCGGTCGGGGGTGAGCAGTTCTTC. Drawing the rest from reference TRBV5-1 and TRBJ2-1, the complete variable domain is KAGVTQTPRYLIKTRGQQVTLSCSPISGHRSVSWYQQTPGQGLQFLFEYFSETQRNKGNFPGRFSGRQFSNSRSEMNVSTLELGDSALYLCASSFSSTPVGGEQFFGPGTRLTVL.

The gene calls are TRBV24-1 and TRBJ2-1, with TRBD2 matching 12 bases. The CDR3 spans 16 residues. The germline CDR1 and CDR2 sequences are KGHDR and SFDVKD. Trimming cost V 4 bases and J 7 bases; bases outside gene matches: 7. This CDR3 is CATSDPSGGAMNEQFF. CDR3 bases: TGTGCCACCAGTGACCCTAGCGGGGGGGCTATGAATGAGCAGTTCTTC.

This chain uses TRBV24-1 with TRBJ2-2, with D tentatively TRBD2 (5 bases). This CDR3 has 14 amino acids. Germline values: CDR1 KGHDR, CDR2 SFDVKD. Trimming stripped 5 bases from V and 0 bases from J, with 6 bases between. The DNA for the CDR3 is TGTGCCACCAGTGGGAGGACGAACACCGGGGAGCTGTTTTTT. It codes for CATSGRTNTGELFF.

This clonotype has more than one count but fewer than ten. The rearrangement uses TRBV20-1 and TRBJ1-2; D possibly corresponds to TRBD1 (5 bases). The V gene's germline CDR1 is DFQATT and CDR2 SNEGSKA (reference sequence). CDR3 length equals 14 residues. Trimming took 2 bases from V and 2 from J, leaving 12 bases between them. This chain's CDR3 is CSARTEGLNYGYTF. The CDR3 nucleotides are TGCAGTGCTAGAACCGAGGGACTGAACTATGGCTACACCTTC.

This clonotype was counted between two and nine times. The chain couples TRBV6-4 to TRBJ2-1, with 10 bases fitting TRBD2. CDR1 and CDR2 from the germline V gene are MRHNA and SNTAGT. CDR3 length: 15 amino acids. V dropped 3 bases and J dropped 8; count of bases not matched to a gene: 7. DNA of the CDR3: TGTGCCAGCAGTGATCGACTAGCGGGTCTGGATGAGCAGTTCTTC. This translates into CASSDRLAGLDEQFF.

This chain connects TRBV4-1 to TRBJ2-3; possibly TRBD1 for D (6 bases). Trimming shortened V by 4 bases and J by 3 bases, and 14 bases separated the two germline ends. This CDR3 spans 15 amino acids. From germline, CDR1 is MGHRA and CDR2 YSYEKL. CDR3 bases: TGCGCCAGCAGCCGGACACGGGACACGACAGATACGCAGTATTTT. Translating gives CASSRTRDTTDTQYF.

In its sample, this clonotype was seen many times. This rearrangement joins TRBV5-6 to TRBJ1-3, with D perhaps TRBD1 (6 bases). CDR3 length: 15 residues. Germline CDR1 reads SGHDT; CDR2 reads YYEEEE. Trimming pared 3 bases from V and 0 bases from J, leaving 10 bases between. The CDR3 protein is CASSSTGSSGNTIYF. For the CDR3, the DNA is TGTGCCAGCAGCTCAACAGGGAGCTCTGGAAACACCATATATTTT.

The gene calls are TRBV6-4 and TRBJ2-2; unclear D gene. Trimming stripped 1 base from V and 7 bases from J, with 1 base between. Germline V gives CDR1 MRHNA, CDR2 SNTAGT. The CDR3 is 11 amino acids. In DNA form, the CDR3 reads TGTGCCAGCAGTGACTTCGGGGAGCTGTTTTTT. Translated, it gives CASSDFGELFF.

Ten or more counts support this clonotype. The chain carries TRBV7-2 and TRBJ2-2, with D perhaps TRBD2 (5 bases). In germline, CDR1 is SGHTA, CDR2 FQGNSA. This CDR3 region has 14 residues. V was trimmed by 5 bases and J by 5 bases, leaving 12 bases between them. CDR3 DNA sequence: TGTGCCAGCAGCATCGGGTGGGAGACCGGGGAGCTGTTTTTT. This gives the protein CASSIGWETGELFF.

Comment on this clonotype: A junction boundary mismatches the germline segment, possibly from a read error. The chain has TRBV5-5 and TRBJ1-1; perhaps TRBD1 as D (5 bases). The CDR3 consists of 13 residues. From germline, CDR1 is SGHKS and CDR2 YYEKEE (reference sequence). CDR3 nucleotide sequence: TGTGCCAGAAGCTTGGAATGGGGAGGGGTAGCTTTCTTT. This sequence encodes CARSLEWGGVAFF. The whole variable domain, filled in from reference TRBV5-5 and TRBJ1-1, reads DAGVTQSPTHLIKTRGQQVTLRCSPISGHKSVSWYQQVLGQGPQFIFQYYEKEERGRGNFPDRFSARQFPNYSSELNVNALLLGDSALYLCARSLEWGGVAFFGQGTRLTVV.

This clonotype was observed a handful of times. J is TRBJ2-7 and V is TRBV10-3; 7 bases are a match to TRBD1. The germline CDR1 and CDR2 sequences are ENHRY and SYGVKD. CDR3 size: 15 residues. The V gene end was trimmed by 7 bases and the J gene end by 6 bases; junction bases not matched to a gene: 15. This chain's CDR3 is CAITQGEQGRSEQYF. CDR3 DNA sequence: TGTGCCATCACCCAGGGGGAACAGGGGCGCAGCGAGCAGTACTTC.

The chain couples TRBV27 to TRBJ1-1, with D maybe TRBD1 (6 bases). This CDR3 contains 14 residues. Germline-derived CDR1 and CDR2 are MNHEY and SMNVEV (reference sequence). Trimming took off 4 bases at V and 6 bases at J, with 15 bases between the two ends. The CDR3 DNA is TGTGCCAGCAGTTGGGGGCAGGGAGGGGCTGAAGCTTTCTTT. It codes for CASSWGQGGAEAFF.

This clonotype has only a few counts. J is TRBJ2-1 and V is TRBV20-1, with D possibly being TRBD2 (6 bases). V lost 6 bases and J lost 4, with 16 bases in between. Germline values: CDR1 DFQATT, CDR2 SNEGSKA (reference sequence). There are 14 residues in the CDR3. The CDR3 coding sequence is TGCAGTGCCACCCCCGCGGGGCCTTACAATGAGCAGTTCTTC. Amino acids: CSATPAGPYNEQFF.

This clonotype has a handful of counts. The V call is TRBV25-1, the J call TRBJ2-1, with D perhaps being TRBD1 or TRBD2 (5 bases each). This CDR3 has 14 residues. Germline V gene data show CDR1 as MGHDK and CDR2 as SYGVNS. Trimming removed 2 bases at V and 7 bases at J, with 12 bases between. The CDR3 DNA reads TGTGCCAGCAGTGAAGGGGGAACAAATAATGAGCAGTTCTTC. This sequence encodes CASSEGGTNNEQFF.

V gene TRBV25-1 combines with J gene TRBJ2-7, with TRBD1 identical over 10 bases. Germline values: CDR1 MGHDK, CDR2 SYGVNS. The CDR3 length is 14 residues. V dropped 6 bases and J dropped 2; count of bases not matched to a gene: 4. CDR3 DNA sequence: TGTGCCAGCAGGGGGACAGGGGCAACCTACGAGCAGTACTTC. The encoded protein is CASRGTGATYEQYF.

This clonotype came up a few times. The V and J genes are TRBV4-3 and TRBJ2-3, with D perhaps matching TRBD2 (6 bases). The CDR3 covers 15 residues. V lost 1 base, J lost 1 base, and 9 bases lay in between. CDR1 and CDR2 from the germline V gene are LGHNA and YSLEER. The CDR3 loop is CASSQGGARTDTQYF. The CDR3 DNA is TGCGCCAGCAGCCAAGGCGGGGCCCGCACAGATACGCAGTATTTT.

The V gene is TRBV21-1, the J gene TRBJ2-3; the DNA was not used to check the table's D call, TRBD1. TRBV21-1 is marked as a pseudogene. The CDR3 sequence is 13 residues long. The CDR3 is CASSKVGGDTQYF. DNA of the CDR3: TGTGCCAGCAGCAAAGTTGGGGGCGATACGCAGTATTTT.